Listed below are T cell receptor beta chains from one sample, sequenced in a study of T cells expressing NK-cell markers. TCRdb reanalyzed the 5' RACE reads and collapses them to one entry per CDR3 protein, without DNA. The specimen's table records about 260,000 distinct CDR3 sequences. Sequencing was performed on blood T cells: a sorted CD56 or NKG2C T cell subset, CD4+ or CD8+ T cells, or bulk PBMC T cells (not recorded which). The origin of the receptors is a man aged 18 to 35 in good health. CDR3s include the opening cysteine and the closing phenylalanine or tryptophan. Fields, in order: CDR3 length, J gene, V gene, CDR3 protein.

14	TRBJ2-3	TRBV20-1	CSAADLAESDTQYF
14	TRBJ2-1	TRBV20-1	CSAINPAGVNEQFF
13	TRBJ1-5	TRBV6-2/TRBV6-3	CASVQGAFQPQHF
16	TRBJ1-1	TRBV12-3/TRBV12-4	CASSQDGRYGNTEAFF
19	TRBJ2-1	TRBV5-1	CASSLAGGGLANFENEQFF
17	TRBJ2-3	TRBV7-2	CASSPGWGRPSTDTQYF
12	TRBJ1-5	TRBV7-2	CASSFNGQPQHF
18	TRBJ2-7	TRBV23-1	CASSQSPGEPSRSYEQYF
19	TRBJ2-6	TRBV15	CATSRDWGTGHSGANVLTF
15	TRBJ2-5	TRBV29-1	CSVAMVAGVVETQYF
15	TRBJ2-3	TRBV12-3/TRBV12-4	CASRPNRDRTDTQYF
15	TRBJ1-4	TRBV20-1	CSTQGGRSTNEKLFF
14	TRBJ1-6	TRBV12-3/TRBV12-4	CASSPRDRNSPLHF
14	TRBJ2-1	TRBV20-1	CSAERESLSNEQFF
14	TRBJ2-1	TRBV19	CASRWTSGNTKQFF
12	TRBJ1-1	TRBV7-2	CASSRRFDEAFF
17	TRBJ2-1	TRBV12-3/TRBV12-4	CASSKTWTSGRGSEQFF
16	TRBJ1-1	TRBV5-1	CASSRRTGGLDTEAFF
17	TRBJ2-3	TRBV20-1	CSARAAPYGRNTDTQYF
15	TRBJ1-1	TRBV12-3/TRBV12-4	CASTAWGRLNTEAFF
15	TRBJ2-3	TRBV20-1	CSARSYRASTDTQYF
16	TRBJ2-5	TRBV12-3/TRBV12-4	CASSYLGSGGIETQYF
13	TRBJ2-4	TRBV12-3/TRBV12-4	CASSLAEGTIQYF
19	TRBJ2-5	TRBV5-4	CASSLAGGLAGSWLETQYF
14	TRBJ2-3	TRBV15	CATSSAAATDTQYF
15	TRBJ2-2	TRBV7-9	CASRPAGTYTGELFF